Included here is one T cell receptor (beta chain) sequence, with context. Its antigen is as yet unknown. The data were taken from a study of cytomegalovirus exposure and HLA in healthy donors. Overall study findings and caveats: Later analysis suggested most CMV-associated TCR beta chains were HLA-restricted. V- and J-gene trimming of TCR beta was linked (in a later analysis) to a missense DCLRE1C variant.

The PCR used 60 Vbeta and 13 Jbeta primers. Some clones are missing from TCRdb's copy, which holds only in-frame ones; the method was immunoSEQ multiplex PCR. The sample has 180,000 or so clones, 81% seen once. With 5 bases removed from V and 8 bases from J, the gap between germline ends came to 10 bases. Germline loops: CDR1 LNHDA, CDR2 SQIVND (reference sequence). The CDR3 consists of 12 residues. The chain is built from TRBV19 and TRBJ1-5; D gene ambiguous. This receptor was taken from a woman between 18 and 29 years old in good health and CMV-seropositive. Sample: PBMCs. Here the CDR3 reads CASSSRGEPQHF. The CDR3 coding sequence is TGTGCCAGTAGTTCCCGGGGAGAGCCCCAGCATTTT.